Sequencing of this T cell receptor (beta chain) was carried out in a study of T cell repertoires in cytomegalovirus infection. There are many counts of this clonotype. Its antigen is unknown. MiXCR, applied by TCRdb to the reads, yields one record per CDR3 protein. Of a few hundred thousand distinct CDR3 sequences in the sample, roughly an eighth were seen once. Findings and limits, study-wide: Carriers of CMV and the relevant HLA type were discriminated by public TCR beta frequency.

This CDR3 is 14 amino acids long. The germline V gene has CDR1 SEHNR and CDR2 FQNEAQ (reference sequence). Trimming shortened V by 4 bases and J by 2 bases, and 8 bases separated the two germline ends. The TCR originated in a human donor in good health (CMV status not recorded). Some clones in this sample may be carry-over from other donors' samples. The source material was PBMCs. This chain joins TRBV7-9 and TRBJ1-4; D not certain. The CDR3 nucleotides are TGTGCCAGCAGCTCCCGGAGGACTAATGAAAAACTGTTTTTT. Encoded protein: CASSSRRTNEKLFF.